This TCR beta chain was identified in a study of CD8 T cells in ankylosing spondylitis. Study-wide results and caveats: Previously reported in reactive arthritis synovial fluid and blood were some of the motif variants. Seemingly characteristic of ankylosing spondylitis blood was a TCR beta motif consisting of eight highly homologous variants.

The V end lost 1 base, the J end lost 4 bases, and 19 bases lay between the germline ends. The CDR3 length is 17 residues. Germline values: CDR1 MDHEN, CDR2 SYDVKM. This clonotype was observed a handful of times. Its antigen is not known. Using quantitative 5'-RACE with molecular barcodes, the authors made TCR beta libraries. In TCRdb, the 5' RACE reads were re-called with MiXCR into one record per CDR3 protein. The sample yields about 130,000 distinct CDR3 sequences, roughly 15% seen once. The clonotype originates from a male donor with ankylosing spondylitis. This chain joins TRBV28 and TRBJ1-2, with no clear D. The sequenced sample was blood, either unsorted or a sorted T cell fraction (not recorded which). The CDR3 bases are TGTGCCAGCAGTTTATTGGGAGTATCAGGTGGTATCTATGGCTACACCTTC. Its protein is CASSLLGVSGGIYGYTF.